These 19 T cell receptor beta chains originate from one sample sequenced in a study of cytomegalovirus exposure and HLA in healthy donors. 60 Vbeta and 13 Jbeta primers were used in PCR. Using immunoSEQ multiplex PCR, the repertoire was profiled, and TCRdb retains in-frame clones only, with some absent. This sample carries under 200,000 clones, around 80% of them seen once, and the ten largest clones take roughly 2%. Sample: PBMCs. The receptor set was obtained from a human donor in good health.

The rearrangement uses TRBV7-9 and TRBJ1-6; TRBD1 agrees at 9 bases. The length of the CDR3 is 15 residues. The V gene's germline CDR1 is SEHNR and CDR2 FQNEAQ (reference sequence). Germline trimming cut 8 bases from V and 7 bases from J; bases unmatched to any gene: 9. The CDR3 sequence: CASGLIQGANSPLHF. The DNA of the CDR3 is TGTGCCAGCGGCCTTATACAGGGGGCGAATTCACCCCTCCACTTT.

The chain employs TRBV7-9 and TRBJ2-5, with TRBD1 identical over 8 bases. Germline V lookup: CDR1 SEHNR, CDR2 FQNEAQ (reference sequence). The CDR3 has 17 amino acids. V was clipped by 5 bases and J by 4 bases; unmatched bases: 15. The CDR3 sequence: CASSPRTGMGVGETQYF. CDR3 DNA sequence: TGTGCCAGCAGCCCTAGGACAGGGATGGGGGTTGGAGAGACCCAGTACTTC.

The chain uses TRBV7-9 and TRBJ2-2; 8 bases are a match to TRBD1. Germline loops: CDR1 SEHNR, CDR2 FQNEAQ (reference sequence). V was clipped by 5 bases and J by 4 bases; unmatched bases: 9. The CDR3 spans 16 residues. The CDR3 loop reads CASSPNPGGSTGELFF. The CDR3 coding sequence is TGTGCCAGCAGCCCGAACCCAGGGGGCAGCACCGGGGAGCTGTTTTTT.

Written as DNA, the CDR3 is TGTGCCAGTAGTATAGATCTTATGACTGAAGCTTTCTTT. It codes for CASSIDLMTEAFF. The chain uses TRBV19 and TRBJ1-1; no firm D call. Germline V gene sequence: CDR1 LNHDA, CDR2 SQIVND (reference sequence). This CDR3 is 13 amino acids long. V lost 0 bases and J lost 5, with 7 bases in between.

This clone appeared once. The chain recombines TRBV6-5 with TRBJ2-2; D is possibly TRBD1 (6 bases). This CDR3 has 13 residues. Trimming removed 3 bases from V and 8 bases from J, with 10 bases in between. Looked up from germline, CDR1 is MNHEY and CDR2 is SVGAGI. The CDR3 DNA follows: TGTGCCAGCAGTTATAGGGGGTGGGGGGAGCTGTTTTTT. This translates into CASSYRGWGELFF.

Notes on this clone: Its ends do not fully match the called genes, so a read error is possible. Other DNA sequences in this specimen translate into the identical CDR3. The chain couples TRBV5-1 to TRBJ1-6; 7 positions match TRBD1. The germline V gene encodes CDR1 SGHRS and CDR2 YFSETQ. This CDR3 region has 16 residues. The CDR3 here is CASSADRWTYNSPLHF. Written as DNA, the CDR3 is TGCGCTAGCAGCGCGGACAGGTGGACCTATAATTCACCCCTCCACTTT.

This chain connects TRBV4-3 to TRBJ2-3; no clear D. The CDR3 covers 14 residues. Trimming cost V 0 bases and J 6 bases, with 10 bases left between them. From germline, CDR1 is LGHNA and CDR2 YSLEER. The CDR3 is CASSQDTQADTQYF. The CDR3 coding sequence is TGCGCCAGCAGCCAAGATACCCAGGCCGATACGCAGTATTTT.

The genes are TRBV4-1 and TRBJ2-1; D is unclear. The germline V gene has CDR1 MGHRA and CDR2 YSYEKL. This CDR3 spans 14 amino acids. V lost 5 bases and J lost 5, with 13 bases in between. The CDR3 nucleotides read TGCGCCAGCAGCACGGGTAGCCCGAACAATGAGCAGTTCTTC. Translation: CASSTGSPNNEQFF.

V is TRBV9 and J is TRBJ1-2; TRBD1 is a possible D gene (5 bases). Looked up from germline, CDR1 is SGDLS and CDR2 is YYNGEE. The CDR3 runs 15 residues. Trimming removed 0 bases from V and 4 bases from J, with 13 bases in between. The CDR3 region is CASSVGVGGTYGYTF. In DNA form, the CDR3 reads TGTGCCAGCAGCGTAGGGGTCGGAGGGACCTATGGCTACACCTTC.

The genes are TRBV7-2 and TRBJ2-7, with TRBD1 as a possible D gene (5 bases). Deletions cut 2 bases from V and 5 bases from J, with 10 bases between. This CDR3 contains 13 residues. Looked up from germline, CDR1 is SGHTA and CDR2 is FQGNSA. The CDR3 nucleotides are TGTGCCAGCAGCTTAACCCAGGGCCACGAGCAGTACTTC. It encodes CASSLTQGHEQYF. Full variable domain (remainder filled in from reference TRBV7-2 and TRBJ2-7): GAGVSQSPSNKVTEKGKDVELRCDPISGHTALYWYRQSLGQGLEFLIYFQGNSAPDKSGLPSDRFSAERTGGSVSTLTIQRTQQEDSAVYLCASSLTQGHEQYFGPGTRLTVT.

The genes are TRBV5-1 and TRBJ1-2; D gene ambiguous. The V end lost 1 base, the J end lost 7 bases, and 14 bases lay between the germline ends. This CDR3 comprises 14 residues. Per germline, CDR1 SGHRS and CDR2 YFSETQ. The CDR3 nucleotides read TGCGCCAGCAGCTTGAACGACCCGGCTAGTGGCTACACCTTC. It specifies CASSLNDPASGYTF.

The V and J genes are TRBV27 and TRBJ2-3; TRBD2 matches at 11 bases. Germline-derived CDR1 and CDR2 are MNHEY and SMNVEV (reference sequence). The CDR3 length is 17 residues. J was trimmed by 2 bases and V by 0 bases; bases with no gene match: 4. CDR3 sequence reads: CASSLSWTSGPTDTQYF. The CDR3 region has the DNA TGTGCCAGCAGTTTATCGTGGACTAGCGGGCCCACAGATACGCAGTATTTT.

V usage is TRBV4-3 and J usage is TRBJ1-3, with 8 bases fitting TRBD1. The V gene end was trimmed by 6 bases and the J gene end by 0 bases; junction bases not matched to a gene: 4. The germline V gene has CDR1 LGHNA and CDR2 YSLEER. The CDR3 is 15 residues long. CDR3 coding DNA: TGCGCCAGCAGGACAGGGGCCCACTCTGGAAACACCATATATTTT. It encodes CASRTGAHSGNTIYF.

The chain uses TRBV11-3 and TRBJ2-7; 11 bases line up with TRBD1. The V segment lost 4 bases and the J segment 6 bases; nucleotides outside the gene matches: 5. The CDR3 has 14 residues. CDR1 is SGHNT and CDR2 is YENEEA in the germline V gene. Written as DNA, the CDR3 is TGTGCCAGCAGCTGGTCTGGGACAGGGGGCGAGCAGTACTTC. Translation gives CASSWSGTGGEQYF.

This clone was counted a single time. The J gene is TRBJ2-7, the V gene TRBV29-1; TRBD1 is a possible D gene (7 bases). Trimming took off 7 bases at V and 0 bases at J, with 25 bases between the two ends. Germline CDR1 is SQVTM and CDR2 is ANQGSEA. This CDR3 comprises 17 residues. In DNA form, the CDR3 reads TGCAGCGCCGCAGGGGGGTCCTATCCCTCAAGCTCCTACGAGCAGTACTTC. Translation: CSAAGGSYPSSSYEQYF.

The V and J genes are TRBV15 and TRBJ2-5; TRBD2 aligns across 7 bases. Germline CDR1 LNHNV, CDR2 YYDKDF (reference sequence). The CDR3 covers 12 residues. V gave up 5 bases and J gave up 7 bases; unmatched junction bases: 4. The CDR3 region has the DNA TGTGCCACCAGCCGCAGGGAGGGGACCCAGTACTTC. It translates to CATSRREGTQYF.

This chain uses TRBV27 with TRBJ2-3; 9 bases are a match to TRBD2. The germline V gene has CDR1 MNHEY and CDR2 SMNVEV (reference sequence). The CDR3 extends over 20 amino acids. V lost 3 bases and J lost 2; bases outside the gene matches: 18. CDR3 bases: TGTGCCAGCAGTTTTGTTGTGTCTAGCGGGGCGATACCGGACACAGATACGCAGTATTTT. Its protein product is CASSFVVSSGAIPDTDTQYF.

This rearrangement joins TRBV11-2 to TRBJ1-3, with a tentative D call TRBD1 (5 bases). CDR1 is SGHAT and CDR2 is FQNNGV in the germline V gene. The germline V and J ends were trimmed by 3 bases and 4 bases, with 22 bases remaining between them. The CDR3 totals 18 residues. The CDR3 nucleotides read TGTGCCAGCAGCTTTAGCCCGGCGGCAGGGCTATGGGGAAACACCATATATTTT. Amino acids: CASSFSPAAGLWGNTIYF.

The count of this clone is one. The J gene is TRBJ1-6, the V gene TRBV10-1, with D unresolved. Germline CDR1 reads WNHNN; CDR2 reads SYGVQD (reference sequence). The CDR3 spans 16 residues. With 1 base removed from V and 6 bases from J, the gap between germline ends came to 13 bases. For the CDR3, the DNA is TGCGCCAGCAGTGAGTTTCGGGAACCCGCTAATTCACCCCTCCACTTT. Its translation: CASSEFREPANSPLHF.